The 25 T cell receptor beta chains reported below all come from one sample, sequenced in a study of T cells in Graves' hyperthyroidism and ophthalmopathy. Amplified regions were TCR beta CDR3 sequences from RNA transcripts. First-round RT-PCR with HTBI primers amplified the TCR CDR3 region. MiXCR, run by TCRdb on the multiplex PCR reads, gives a single entry per CDR3 protein. The profile shows 500,000 to 600,000 distinct CDR3 sequences, 46% of them singletons. Sequences were obtained from peripheral blood or thyroid tissue (not recorded which). The receptors shown here come from a woman between 18 and 29 years old with Graves' hyperthyroidism.

This chain links TRBV29-1 with TRBJ2-7; D remains unclear. Germline CDR1 SQVTM, CDR2 ANQGSEA. Trimming cost V 1 base and J 7 bases, with 23 bases left between them. The CDR3 spans 16 residues. The DNA of the CDR3 is TGCAGCGTTGAAGGGGTGGAGAGGAGCTCCTACAATGAGCAGTACTTC. Translated, it gives CSVEGVERSSYNEQYF.

The chain joins TRBV11-2 to TRBJ1-2, with 11 bases matching TRBD1. The CDR3 sequence is 16 residues long. Trimming took 8 bases from V and 0 from J; bases not matched to a gene: 8. Germline V lookup: CDR1 SGHAT, CDR2 FQNNGV. CDR3 loop: CASSEDRGRTNYGYTF. CDR3 nucleotides: TGTGCCAGCTCAGAGGACAGGGGGCGGACTAACTATGGCTACACCTTC.

This clonotype showed up many times. The J gene is TRBJ2-7, the V gene TRBV4-1; D unresolved. From germline, CDR1 is MGHRA and CDR2 YSYEKL. The CDR3 has 16 amino acids. V shed 0 bases and J shed 0 bases, with 12 bases lying between them. The CDR3 sequence is CASSQDIASSSYEQYF. CDR3 bases: TGCGCCAGCAGCCAAGATATCGCCAGCTCCTCCTACGAGCAGTACTTC.

The chain recombines TRBV7-6 with TRBJ1-2, with D perhaps TRBD1 (6 bases). The CDR3 spans 14 residues. Germline values: CDR1 SGHVS, CDR2 FNYEAQ. Trimming took off 3 bases at V and 8 bases at J, with 16 bases between the two ends. CDR3 nucleotide sequence: TGTGCCAGCAGCTTGGACGCGGGGACAAACGGCTACACCTTC. Residues: CASSLDAGTNGYTF.

This clonotype was observed many times. The chain couples TRBV18 to TRBJ2-7; D uncertain. The CDR3 is made up of 12 amino acids. Germline CDR1 and CDR2: KGHSH and LQKENI. V was shortened by 3 bases and J by 6 bases, with 9 bases between the two germline ends. CDR3 in amino acids: CASSPDSSEQYF. The CDR3 bases are TGTGCCAGCTCACCGGATAGCTCCGAGCAGTACTTC.

The chain uses TRBV4-1 and TRBJ2-7, with TRBD2 matching over 7 bases. This CDR3 contains 14 residues. The germline gives CDR1 MGHRA, CDR2 YSYEKL. Losses at the gene ends were 3 bases for V and 5 bases for J; bases not matched to a gene: 7. CDR3 protein: CASSQESGEDEQYF. In DNA form, the CDR3 reads TGCGCCAGCAGCCAGGAGAGCGGGGAGGACGAGCAGTACTTC.

The chain links TRBV29-1 to TRBJ2-7; perhaps TRBD1 as D (6 bases). Germline V gene lookup returns CDR1 SQVTM and CDR2 ANQGSEA. V lost 8 bases and J lost 0, with 14 bases in between. This CDR3 has 13 residues. The CDR3 nucleotides are TGCAGCCGCGGACAGTCCCCCTCCTACGAGCAGTACTTC. Translation: CSRGQSPSYEQYF.

This chain joins TRBV19 and TRBJ2-7; the D is unclear. This CDR3 contains 16 residues. V lost 5 bases to trimming and J lost 7 bases, with 24 bases between them. Germline V gene sequence: CDR1 LNHDA, CDR2 SQIVND (reference sequence). CDR3 sequence: CASSDPLVRSYNEQYF. CDR3 nucleotide sequence: TGTGCCAGTAGTGACCCCCTAGTGAGGTCCTACAATGAGCAGTACTTC. Using reference TRBV19 and TRBJ2-7 for the parts outside the CDR3, the full variable domain is DGGITQSPKYLFRKEGQNVTLSCEQNLNHDAMYWYRQDPGQGLRLIYYSQIVNDFQKGDIAEGYSVSREKKESFPLTVTSAQKNPTAFYLCASSDPLVRSYNEQYFGPGTRLTVT.

The genes are TRBV7-2 and TRBJ2-5, with D possibly TRBD1 on 5 matching bases. The CDR3 is 14 amino acids. CDR1 and CDR2 (germline): SGHTA, FQGNSA. The V end was cut by 5 bases, the J end by 3 bases, with 13 bases between. CDR3 in DNA: TGTGCCAGCAGCGCTGAAGGGGTTGAAGAGACCCAGTACTTC. As protein: CASSAEGVEETQYF.

This clonotype showed up many times. The chain has TRBV5-8 and TRBJ1-4; D is uncertain. Deletions cut 1 base from V and 8 bases from J, with 18 bases between. The CDR3 has 16 amino acids. From germline, CDR1 is SGHTS and CDR2 YDEGEE. The CDR3 reads CASSLSVSAAREKLFF. CDR3 bases: TGTGCCAGCAGCTTGTCTGTCTCGGCAGCCCGCGAAAAACTGTTTTTT.

This clonotype was observed at least ten times. The gene calls are TRBV7-2 and TRBJ2-7, with 7 bases identical to TRBD1. V gave up 1 base and J gave up 3 bases; unmatched junction bases: 3. Germline CDR1 SGHTA, CDR2 FQGNSA. This CDR3 spans 14 amino acids. CDR3 in DNA: TGTGCCAGCAGCTTAGGGGACAGAAACTACGAGCAGTACTTC. Protein: CASSLGDRNYEQYF.

This clonotype was found many times. This sequence joins TRBV24-1 and TRBJ1-5; D is ambiguous. This CDR3 contains 13 residues. With 3 bases removed from V and 9 bases from J, the gap between germline ends came to 11 bases. Germline V gene sequence: CDR1 KGHDR, CDR2 SFDVKD. The CDR3 DNA sequence: TGTGCCACCAGTGATCCGTTTCTTGGGCCCCAGCATTTT. It translates to CATSDPFLGPQHF.

This CDR3 is CASSSGQGHYGYTF. In nucleotides, the CDR3 is TGCGCCAGCAGCTCGGGACAGGGTCACTATGGCTACACCTTC. This chain connects TRBV5-1 to TRBJ1-2; 9 nucleotides agree with TRBD1. This CDR3 contains 14 residues. V lost 3 bases and J lost 3; bases outside the gene matches: 3. Per germline, CDR1 SGHRS and CDR2 YFSETQ.

With respect to this clonotype: A single base separates this from a much larger clone, so it may be a read error. This rearrangement joins TRBV7-2 to TRBJ2-2, with TRBD2 as a possible D gene (6 bases). The CDR3 consists of 14 residues. Germline assignment: CDR1 SGHTA and CDR2 FQGNSA. Trimming stripped 3 bases from V and 6 bases from J, with 11 bases between. CDR3 sequence: CASSLAGSPGELFF. The CDR3 DNA follows: TGTGCCAGCAGCTTGGCGGGGAGCCCCGGGGAGCTGTTTTTT.

This clonotype was found a few times. The rearrangement uses TRBV11-3 and TRBJ2-5; D is undetermined. This CDR3 region has 13 residues. V lost 1 base, J lost 6 bases, and 9 bases lay in between. Germline V lookup: CDR1 SGHNT, CDR2 YENEEA. As DNA, the CDR3 is TGTGCCAGCAGCTTAGCCCTCTTGCAGACCCAGTACTTC. Translated, it gives CASSLALLQTQYF.

This clonotype came up many times. Its ends do not fully match the called genes, so a read error is possible. This rearrangement joins TRBV7-2 to TRBJ2-5; D tentatively reads TRBD1 or TRBD2 (5 bases each). The length of the CDR3 is 13 residues. In germline, CDR1 is SGHTA, CDR2 FQGNSA. The DNA of the CDR3 is TGTGCCAGCAGCTTGGGACGCCAAGGGACCCAGTACTTC. It translates to CASSLGRQGTQYF.

The chain uses TRBV24-1 and TRBJ1-3; 9 bases agree with TRBD1. The CDR3 has 16 amino acids. CDR1 and CDR2 (germline): KGHDR, SFDVKD. V dropped 4 bases and J dropped 2; count of bases not matched to a gene: 5. This chain's CDR3 is CATSETGQGPGNTIYF. As DNA, the CDR3 is TGTGCCACCAGTGAGACTGGACAGGGGCCTGGAAACACCATATATTTT.

This clonotype has a count of ten or more. V gene TRBV6-2 or TRBV6-3 combines with J gene TRBJ1-1; no definite D call. Trimming pared 7 bases from V and 6 bases from J, leaving 9 bases between. The CDR3 spans 11 residues. Germline lookup yields CDR1 MNHEY and CDR2 SVGEGT. CDR3 protein: CASKGLAEAFF. The DNA of the CDR3 is TGTGCCAGCAAAGGGTTGGCTGAAGCTTTCTTT.

The chain employs TRBV7-7 and TRBJ2-7; 8 nucleotides align to TRBD2. CDR1 and CDR2 from the germline V gene are SSHAT and FNYEAQ (reference sequence). Losses at the gene ends were 6 bases for V and 3 bases for J; bases not matched to a gene: 7. CDR3 length: 14 amino acids. This CDR3 is CASSPREALYEQYF. CDR3 sequence (DNA): TGTGCCAGCAGTCCGCGGGAGGCCCTCTACGAGCAGTACTTC.

This clonotype was counted ten times or more. J is TRBJ2-7 and V is TRBV7-2, with TRBD2 matching over 11 bases. J lost 5 bases, V lost 5 bases, and 29 bases had no gene match. Germline V lookup: CDR1 SGHTA, CDR2 FQGNSA. The CDR3 runs 22 residues. CDR3 loop: CASSRRDWGLAVLDGRKNEQYF. The CDR3 DNA follows: TGTGCCAGCAGCCGCCGGGACTGGGGACTAGCGGTTCTCGACGGGAGGAAAAACGAGCAGTACTTC.

Ten or more counts support this clonotype. The V and J genes are TRBV12-3 or TRBV12-4 and TRBJ2-3; 9 positions agree with TRBD1. The J segment lost 3 bases and the V segment lost 10 bases, leaving 8 bases of the junction unmatched. CDR3 length equals 14 residues. CDR3 region: CATGPGTGTDTQYF. The CDR3 DNA sequence: TGTGCCACCGGTCCCGGGACAGGGACAGATACGCAGTATTTT.

Of note for this clonotype: Since a much larger clone is just one base distant, this may be a read error. The rearrangement joins TRBV5-1 to TRBJ2-2, with a possible D match to TRBD1 (6 bases). The CDR3 covers 14 residues. Germline lookup yields CDR1 SGHRS and CDR2 YFSETQ. CDR3 nucleotides: TGCGCCAGCCGGACAGCAATGAACACCGGGGAGCTGCTTTTT. Amino acid sequence: CASRTAMNTGELLF.

This clonotype was counted many times. V usage is TRBV7-2 and J usage is TRBJ2-5; D is perhaps TRBD2 (5 bases). V dropped 4 bases and J dropped 5 bases, with 14 bases sitting between them. CDR1 and CDR2 from the germline V gene are SGHTA and FQGNSA. The CDR3 length is 14 residues. The DNA of the CDR3 is TGTGCCAGCAGCTCCCCCCCTAGAGGGGAGACCCAGTACTTC. It codes for CASSSPPRGETQYF.

The V and J genes are TRBV20-1 and TRBJ2-3; 13 nucleotides match TRBD2. Germline V gives CDR1 DFQATT, CDR2 SNEGSKA (reference sequence). V gave up 6 bases and J gave up 4 bases; unmatched junction bases: 7. The CDR3 is made up of 15 amino acids. In DNA, the CDR3 is TGCAGTGCAGCCCAACTAGCGGGAGGGTCAGATACGCAGTATTTT. Translated: CSAAQLAGGSDTQYF.

Only a few counts were recorded for this clonotype. The CDR3 DNA follows: TGCAGTGCTAGAGATGGCCGGGTCAATCAGCCCCAGTACTTC. Translated, it gives CSARDGRVNQPQYF. V usage is TRBV20-1 and J usage is TRBJ2-5; D unresolved. Germline CDR1 reads DFQATT; CDR2 reads SNEGSKA (reference sequence). There are 14 residues in the CDR3. V lost 0 bases, J lost 9 bases, and 17 bases lay in between.